This entry concerns a single TCR beta chain. Sequencing used immunoSEQ multiplex PCR; TCRdb keeps in-frame clones, though not all of them. The top ten clones hold less than 0.4% of a sample with 50,000 or so clones, 90% to 95% of them seen once. These data come from a study of T cell changes during pregnancy in multiple sclerosis. The TCR comes from a female donor with multiple sclerosis, enrolled in a pregnancy study. The starting material was CD4+ T cells from peripheral blood mononuclear cells, obtained before pregnancy.

CDR3 in amino acids: CASSSGTLVEQYF. Written as DNA, the CDR3 is TGCGCCAGCAGCTCGGGGACTCTGGTCGAGCAGTACTTC. The rearrangement links TRBV5-1 to TRBJ2-7, with D perhaps TRBD2 (6 bases). The germline gives CDR1 SGHRS, CDR2 YFSETQ. The CDR3 sequence is 13 residues long. V lost 3 bases to trimming and J lost 6 bases, with 13 bases between them.